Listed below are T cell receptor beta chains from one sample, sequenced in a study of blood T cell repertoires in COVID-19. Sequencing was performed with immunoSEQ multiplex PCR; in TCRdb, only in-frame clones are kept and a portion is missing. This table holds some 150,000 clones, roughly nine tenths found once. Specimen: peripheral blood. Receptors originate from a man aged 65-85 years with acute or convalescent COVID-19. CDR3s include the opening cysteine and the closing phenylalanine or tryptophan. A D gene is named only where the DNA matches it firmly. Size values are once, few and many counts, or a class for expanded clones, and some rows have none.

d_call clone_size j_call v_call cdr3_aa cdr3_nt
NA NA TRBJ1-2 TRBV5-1 CASSLTDYGYTF TGCGCCAGCAGCCTTACAGACTATGGCTACACCTTC
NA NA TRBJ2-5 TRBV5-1 CASSQYQETQYF TGCGCCAGCAGCCAGTACCAAGAGACCCAGTACTTC
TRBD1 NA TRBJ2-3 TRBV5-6 CASSLGQGRDTQYF TGTGCCAGCAGCCTGGGACAGGGAAGAGATACGCAGTATTTT
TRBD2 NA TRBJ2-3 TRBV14 CASSQGWRGSTDTQYF TGTGCCAGCAGCCAAGGCTGGCGGGGGAGCACAGATACGCAGTATTTT
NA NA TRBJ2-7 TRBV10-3 CAISESAGGYEQYF TGTGCCATCAGTGAATCCGCAGGTGGCTACGAGCAGTACTTC
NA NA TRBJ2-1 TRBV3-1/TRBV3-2 CASSQESNNEQFF TGTGCCAGCAGCCAAGAATCCAATAATGAGCAGTTCTTC
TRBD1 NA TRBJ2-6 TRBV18 CASSLSTGGSGANVLTF TGTGCCAGCTCATTGTCGACAGGGGGGTCTGGGGCCAACGTCCTGACTTTC
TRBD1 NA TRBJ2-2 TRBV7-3 CASSPGDRVLTGELFF TGTGCCAGCAGCCCCGGGGACAGGGTCCTCACCGGGGAGCTGTTTTTT
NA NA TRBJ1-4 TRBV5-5 CASSLRRETNEKLFF TGTGCCAGCAGCTTAAGGAGGGAAACTAATGAAAAACTGTTTTTT
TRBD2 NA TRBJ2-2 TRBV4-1 CASSQGTSGSVYTGELFF TGCGCCAGCAGCCAAGGGACTAGCGGGAGCGTTTACACCGGGGAGCTGTTTTTT
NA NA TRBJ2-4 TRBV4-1 CASSQARLLLAKNIQYF TGCGCCAGCAGCCAAGCTAGACTGCTACTAGCCAAAAACATTCAGTACTTC
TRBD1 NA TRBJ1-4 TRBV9 CASSVAGTGEEKLFF TGTGCCAGCAGCGTGGCCGGGACAGGGGAGGAAAAACTGTTTTTT
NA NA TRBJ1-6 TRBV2 CASREQGYNSPLHF TGTGCCAGCAGGGAACAGGGATATAATTCACCCCTCCACTTT
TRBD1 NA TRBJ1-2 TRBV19 CASSGRDRAYGYTF TGTGCCAGTAGTGGCCGGGACAGGGCTTATGGCTACACCTTC
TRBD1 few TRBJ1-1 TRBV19 CASSIQGVDTEAFF TGTGCCAGTAGTATTCAGGGGGTGGACACTGAAGCTTTCTTT
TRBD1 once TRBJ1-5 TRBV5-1 CASSSGQGIEPQHF TGCGCCAGCAGCTCAGGACAGGGCATCGAGCCCCAGCATTTT
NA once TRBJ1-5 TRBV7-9 CASTRAYSNQPQHF TGTGCCAGCACCAGGGCTTATAGCAATCAGCCCCAGCATTTT
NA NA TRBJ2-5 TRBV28 CASSPGHLQETQYF TGTGCCAGCAGCCCGGGACATTTACAAGAGACCCAGTACTTC
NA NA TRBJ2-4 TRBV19 CAIQARVAENIQYF TGTGCCATCCAAGCCAGGGTGGCCGAAAACATTCAGTACTTC
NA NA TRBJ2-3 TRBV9 CASSPPGSTDTQYF TGTGCCAGCAGCCCCCCGGGAAGCACAGATACGCAGTATTTT
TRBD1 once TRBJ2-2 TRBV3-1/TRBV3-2 CTSSQRDRGWELFF TGTACCAGCAGCCAGAGGGACAGGGGCTGGGAGCTGTTTTTT
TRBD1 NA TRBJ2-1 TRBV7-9 CASSPGDRGSNEQFF TGTGCCAGCAGCCCAGGCGACAGGGGGAGTAATGAGCAGTTCTTC
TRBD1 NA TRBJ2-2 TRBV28 CASSSHYRGHGELFF TGTGCCAGCAGTTCCCACTACAGGGGACACGGGGAGCTGTTTTTT
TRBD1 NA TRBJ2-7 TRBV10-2 CASSEFRDRGEEQYF TGCGCCAGCAGTGAATTCCGGGACAGGGGGGAAGAGCAGTACTTC
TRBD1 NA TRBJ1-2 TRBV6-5 CASRLPGQGRGYTF TGTGCCAGCAGATTACCGGGACAGGGTAGAGGCTACACCTTC
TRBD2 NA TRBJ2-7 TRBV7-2 CASSLGGLAGDEQYF TGTGCCAGCAGCTTAGGCGGACTAGCGGGGGACGAGCAGTACTTC
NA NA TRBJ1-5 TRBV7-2 CASGVRVSGPQHF TGTGCCAGCGGGGTGAGGGTTTCGGGGCCCCAGCATTTT
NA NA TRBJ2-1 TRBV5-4 CASSLAGDNNEQFF TGTGCCAGCAGCTTGGCCGGGGATAACAATGAGCAGTTCTTC
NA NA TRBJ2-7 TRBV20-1 CSASSGAVYEQYF TGCAGTGCTAGTTCAGGGGCTGTCTACGAGCAGTACTTC
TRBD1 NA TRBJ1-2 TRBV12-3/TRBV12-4 CASTRDSNYGYTF TGTGCCAGCACCCGGGACAGTAACTATGGCTACACCTTC
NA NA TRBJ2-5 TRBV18 CASSRLEGHVETQYF TGTGCCAGCTCACGCCTGGAGGGCCACGTAGAGACCCAGTACTTC
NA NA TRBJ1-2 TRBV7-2 CASSPLSAGANYGYTF TGTGCCAGCAGCCCCCTCTCAGCGGGAGCTAACTATGGCTACACCTTC
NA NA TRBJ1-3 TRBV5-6 CASSSGRLAGNTIYF TGTGCCAGCAGCTCCGGGAGGCTGGCTGGAAACACCATATATTTT
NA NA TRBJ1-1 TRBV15 CATSRDNPTDEAFF TGTGCCACCAGCAGAGACAACCCAACAGATGAAGCTTTCTTT
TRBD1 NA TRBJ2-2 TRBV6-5 CASSRDREVSGELFF TGTGCCAGTTCCCGGGACAGGGAGGTTAGCGGGGAGCTGTTTTTT
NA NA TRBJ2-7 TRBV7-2 CASSLDIAREQYF TGTGCCAGCAGCTTAGATATCGCTAGGGAGCAGTACTTC
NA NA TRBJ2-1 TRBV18 CASSLVRENEQFF TGTGCCAGCTCACTTGTACGAGAGAATGAGCAGTTCTTC
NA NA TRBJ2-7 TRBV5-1 CASSSDSPYEQYF TGCGCCAGCAGCTCGGACAGCCCCTACGAGCAGTACTTC
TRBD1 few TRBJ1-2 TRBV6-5 CASGTGGPHGYTF TGTGCCAGCGGTACAGGGGGGCCTCATGGCTACACCTTC
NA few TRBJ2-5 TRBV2 CASSERGGRGETQYF TGTGCCAGCAGTGAAAGGGGTGGTCGGGGGGAGACCCAGTACTTC
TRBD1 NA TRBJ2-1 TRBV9 CASSVVDRSYNEQFF TGTGCCAGCAGCGTTGTGGACAGGTCCTACAATGAGCAGTTCTTC
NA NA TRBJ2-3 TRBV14 CASSERRGWGTDTQYF TGTGCCAGCAGCGAAAGACGGGGGTGGGGCACAGATACGCAGTATTTT
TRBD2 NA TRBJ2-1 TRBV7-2 CASSVLAGAYNEQFF TGTGCCAGCAGCGTCCTAGCGGGGGCCTACAATGAGCAGTTCTTC
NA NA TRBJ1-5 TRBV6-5 CASRPSRASNQPQHF TGTGCCAGCAGGCCCTCCCGAGCCAGCAATCAGCCCCAGCATTTT
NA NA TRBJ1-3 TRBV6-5 CASQWGEGTGNTIYF TGTGCCAGCCAATGGGGGGAAGGGACTGGAAACACCATATATTTT
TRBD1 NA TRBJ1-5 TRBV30 CAWSVSTGDQPQHF TGTGCCTGGAGTGTGTCGACAGGGGATCAGCCCCAGCATTTT
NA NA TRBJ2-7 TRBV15 CATSREGVVGYEQYF TGTGCCACCAGCAGAGAAGGGGTAGTAGGGTACGAGCAGTACTTC
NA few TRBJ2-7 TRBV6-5 CASGARGSSEQYF TGTGCCAGCGGGGCCCGAGGATCGTCCGAGCAGTACTTC
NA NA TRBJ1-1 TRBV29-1 CSEDRNTEAFF TGCAGCGAGGACAGAAACACTGAAGCTTTCTTT
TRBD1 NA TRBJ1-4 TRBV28 CASSFMQGAGTNEKLFF TGTGCCAGCAGTTTCATGCAGGGGGCGGGAACTAATGAAAAACTGTTTTTT
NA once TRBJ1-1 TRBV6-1 CASSEGLNTEAFF TGTGCCAGCAGTGAAGGGCTCAACACTGAAGCTTTCTTT
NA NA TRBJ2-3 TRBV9 CASSPRAPSTDTQYF TGTGCCAGCAGCCCTCGAGCCCCTTCCACAGATACGCAGTATTTT
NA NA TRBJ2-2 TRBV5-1 CASSLADRHGELFF TGCGCCAGCAGCTTGGCCGACAGACACGGGGAGCTGTTTTTT
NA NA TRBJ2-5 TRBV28 CASSLMLSGFYQETQYF TGTGCCAGCAGTTTAATGCTCAGCGGCTTTTACCAAGAGACCCAGTACTTC
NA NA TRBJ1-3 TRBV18 CASSQGLPSSGNTIYF TGTGCCAGCTCCCAGGGACTCCCGAGCTCTGGAAACACCATATATTTT